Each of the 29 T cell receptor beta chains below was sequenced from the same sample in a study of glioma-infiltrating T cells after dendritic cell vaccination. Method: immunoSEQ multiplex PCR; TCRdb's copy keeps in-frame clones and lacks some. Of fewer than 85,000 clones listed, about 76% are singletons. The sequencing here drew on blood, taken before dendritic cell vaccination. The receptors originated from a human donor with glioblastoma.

The DNA for the CDR3 is TGTGCCAGCAGTGAAGGGACAGGGGATTTAGGTGAGCAGTTCTTC. This sequence encodes CASSEGTGDLGEQFF. The chain couples TRBV2 to TRBJ2-1, with 9 bases fitting TRBD1. Germline CDR1 reads SNHLY; CDR2 reads FYNNEI. The CDR3 runs 15 residues. The ends lost 1 base at V and 9 bases at J; junction bases unmatched: 7.

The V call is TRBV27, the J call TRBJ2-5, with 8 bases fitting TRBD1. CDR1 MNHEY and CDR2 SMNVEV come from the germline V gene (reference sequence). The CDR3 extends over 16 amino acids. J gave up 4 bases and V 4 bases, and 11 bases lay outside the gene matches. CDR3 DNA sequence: TGTGCCAGCAGTTCTGGGACAGGCGTCCTCAGAGAGACCCAGTACTTC. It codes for CASSSGTGVLRETQYF.

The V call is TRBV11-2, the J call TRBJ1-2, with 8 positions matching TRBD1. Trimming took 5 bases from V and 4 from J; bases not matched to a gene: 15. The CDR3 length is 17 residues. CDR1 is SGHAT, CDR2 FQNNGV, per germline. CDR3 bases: TGTGCCAGCAGCCGACGGACAGGGATTTCCTGGTCCTATGGCTACACCTTC. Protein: CASSRRTGISWSYGYTF.

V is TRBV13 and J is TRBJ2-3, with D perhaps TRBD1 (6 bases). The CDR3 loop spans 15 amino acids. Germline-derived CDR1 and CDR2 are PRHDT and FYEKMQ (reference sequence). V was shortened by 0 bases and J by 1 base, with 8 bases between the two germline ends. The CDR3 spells CASSLGPGGTDTQYF. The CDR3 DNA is TGTGCCAGCAGCTTAGGGCCAGGGGGCACAGATACGCAGTATTTT.

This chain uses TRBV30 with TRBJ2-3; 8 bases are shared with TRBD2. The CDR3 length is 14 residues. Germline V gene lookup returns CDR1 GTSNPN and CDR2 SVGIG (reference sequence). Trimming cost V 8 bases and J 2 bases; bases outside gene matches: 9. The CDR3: CAGSRRGDTDTQYF. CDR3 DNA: TGTGCCGGGTCGCGGCGGGGGGACACAGATACGCAGTATTTT.

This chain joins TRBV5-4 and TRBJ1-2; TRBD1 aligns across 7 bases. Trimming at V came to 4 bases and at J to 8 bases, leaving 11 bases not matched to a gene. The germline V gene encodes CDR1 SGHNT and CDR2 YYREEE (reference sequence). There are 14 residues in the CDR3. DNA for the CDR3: TGTGCCAGCAGCCCCGACAGGGTGGGGTGGGGCTACACCTTC. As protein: CASSPDRVGWGYTF.

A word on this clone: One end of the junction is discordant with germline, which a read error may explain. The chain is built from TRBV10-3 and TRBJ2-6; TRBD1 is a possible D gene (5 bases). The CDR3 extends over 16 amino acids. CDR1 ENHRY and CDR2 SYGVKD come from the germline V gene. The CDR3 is CAISESMTAGANVLTF. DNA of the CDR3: TGTGCCATCAGTGAGTCGATGACGGCTGGGGCCAACGTCCTGACCTTC.

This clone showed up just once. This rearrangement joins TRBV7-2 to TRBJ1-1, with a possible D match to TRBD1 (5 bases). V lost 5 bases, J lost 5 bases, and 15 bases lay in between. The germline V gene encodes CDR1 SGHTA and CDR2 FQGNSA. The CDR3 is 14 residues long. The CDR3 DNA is TGTGCCAGCAGCCCTGGGGGGTTTAGGACTGAAGCTTTCTTT. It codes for CASSPGGFRTEAFF.

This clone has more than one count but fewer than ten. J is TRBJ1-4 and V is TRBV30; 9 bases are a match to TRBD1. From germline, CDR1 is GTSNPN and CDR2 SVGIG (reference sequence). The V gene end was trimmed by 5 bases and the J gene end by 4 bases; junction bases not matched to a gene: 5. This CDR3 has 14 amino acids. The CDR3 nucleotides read TGTGCCTGGGGTGGACAGGGGATTAATGAAAAACTGTTTTTT. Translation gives CAWGGQGINEKLFF.

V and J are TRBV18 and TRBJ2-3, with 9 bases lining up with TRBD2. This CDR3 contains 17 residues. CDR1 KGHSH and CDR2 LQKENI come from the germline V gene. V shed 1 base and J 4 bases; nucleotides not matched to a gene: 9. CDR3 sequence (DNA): TGTGCCAGCTCACCACATTTGTGGCGGGGGGGCCCAGATACGCAGTATTTT. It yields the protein CASSPHLWRGGPDTQYF. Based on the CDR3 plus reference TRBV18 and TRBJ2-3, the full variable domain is NAGVMQNPRHLVRRRGQEARLRCSPMKGHSHVYWYRQLPEEGLKFMVYLQKENIIDESGMPKERFSAEFPKEGPSILRIQQVVRGDSAAYFCASSPHLWRGGPDTQYFGPGTRLTVL.

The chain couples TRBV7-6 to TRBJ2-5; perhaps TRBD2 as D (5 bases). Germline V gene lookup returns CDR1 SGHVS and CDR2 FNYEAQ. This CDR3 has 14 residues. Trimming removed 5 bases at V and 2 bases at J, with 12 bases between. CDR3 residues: CASSTHSEQETQYF. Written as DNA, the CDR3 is TGTGCCAGCAGCACGCATAGCGAACAAGAGACCCAGTACTTC.

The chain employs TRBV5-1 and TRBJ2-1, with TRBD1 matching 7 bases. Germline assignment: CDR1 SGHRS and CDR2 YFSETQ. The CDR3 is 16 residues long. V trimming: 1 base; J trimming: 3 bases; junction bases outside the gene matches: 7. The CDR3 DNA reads TGCGCCAGCAGCTTGTCACAGGGGTATAGCTACAATGAGCAGTTCTTC. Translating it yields CASSLSQGYSYNEQFF.

The CDR3 loop is CASSLEGGNNSPLHF. The CDR3 DNA reads TGCGCCAGCAGCTTGGAGGGAGGAAACAATTCACCCCTCCACTTT. The V call is TRBV5-1, the J call TRBJ1-6, with D unclear. V dropped 0 bases and J dropped 7 bases, with 11 bases sitting between them. Germline V gene sequence: CDR1 SGHRS, CDR2 YFSETQ. The CDR3 is 15 amino acids.

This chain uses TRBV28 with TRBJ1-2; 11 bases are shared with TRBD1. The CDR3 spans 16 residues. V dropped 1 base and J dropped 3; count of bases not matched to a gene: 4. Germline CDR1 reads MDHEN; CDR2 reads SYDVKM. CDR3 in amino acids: CASSLFGTGGYYGYTF. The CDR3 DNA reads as TGTGCCAGCAGTTTATTCGGGACAGGGGGTTACTATGGCTACACCTTC.

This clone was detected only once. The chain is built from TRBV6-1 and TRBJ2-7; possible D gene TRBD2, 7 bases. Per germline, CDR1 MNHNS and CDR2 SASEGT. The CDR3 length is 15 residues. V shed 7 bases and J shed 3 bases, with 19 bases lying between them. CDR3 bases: TGTGCCAGCACCAAGGGGGGGGACACCTTCTACGAGCAGTACTTC. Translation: CASTKGGDTFYEQYF.

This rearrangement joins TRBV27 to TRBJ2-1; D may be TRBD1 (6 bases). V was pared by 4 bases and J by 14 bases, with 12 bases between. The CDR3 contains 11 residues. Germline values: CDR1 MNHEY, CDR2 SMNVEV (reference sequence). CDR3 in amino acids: CASSSTGYKFF. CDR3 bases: TGTGCCAGCAGTTCCACAGGGTATAAGTTCTTC.

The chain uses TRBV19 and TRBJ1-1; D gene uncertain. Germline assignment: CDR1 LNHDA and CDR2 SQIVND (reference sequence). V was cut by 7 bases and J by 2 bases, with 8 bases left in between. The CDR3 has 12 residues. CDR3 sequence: CASTQRNTEAFF. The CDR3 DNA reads TGTGCCAGTACCCAGCGTAACACTGAAGCTTTCTTT.

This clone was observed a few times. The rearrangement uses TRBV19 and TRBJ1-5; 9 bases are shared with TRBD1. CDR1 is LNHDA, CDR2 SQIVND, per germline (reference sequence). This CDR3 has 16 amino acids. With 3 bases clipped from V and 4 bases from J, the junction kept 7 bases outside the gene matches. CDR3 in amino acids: CASSIWGQGENQPQHF. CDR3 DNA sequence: TGTGCCAGTAGTATTTGGGGACAGGGTGAGAATCAGCCCCAGCATTTT.

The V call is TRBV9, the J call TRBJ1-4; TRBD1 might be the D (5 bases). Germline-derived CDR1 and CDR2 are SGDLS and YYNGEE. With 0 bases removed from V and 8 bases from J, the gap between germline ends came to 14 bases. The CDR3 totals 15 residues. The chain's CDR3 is CASSVVGDGGEKLFF. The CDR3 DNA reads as TGTGCCAGCAGCGTAGTTGGGGACGGAGGGGAAAAACTGTTTTTT.

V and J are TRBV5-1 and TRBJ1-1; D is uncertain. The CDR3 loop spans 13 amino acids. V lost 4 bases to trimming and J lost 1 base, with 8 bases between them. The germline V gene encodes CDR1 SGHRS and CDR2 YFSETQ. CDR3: CASSHPENTEAFF. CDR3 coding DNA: TGCGCCAGCAGCCACCCAGAGAACACTGAAGCTTTCTTT.

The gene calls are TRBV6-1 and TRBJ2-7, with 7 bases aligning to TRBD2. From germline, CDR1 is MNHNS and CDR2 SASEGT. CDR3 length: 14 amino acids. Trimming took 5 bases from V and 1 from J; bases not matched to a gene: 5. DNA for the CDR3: TGTGCCAGCAGTTTCCCTAGCGGTTCCTACGAGCAGTACTTC. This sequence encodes CASSFPSGSYEQYF.

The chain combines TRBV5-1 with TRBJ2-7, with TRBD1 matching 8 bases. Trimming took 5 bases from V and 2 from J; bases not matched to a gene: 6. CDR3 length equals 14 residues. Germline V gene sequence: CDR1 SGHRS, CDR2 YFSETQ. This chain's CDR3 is CASRTGTGAYEQYF. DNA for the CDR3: TGCGCCAGCAGAACCGGGACAGGAGCCTACGAGCAGTACTTC.

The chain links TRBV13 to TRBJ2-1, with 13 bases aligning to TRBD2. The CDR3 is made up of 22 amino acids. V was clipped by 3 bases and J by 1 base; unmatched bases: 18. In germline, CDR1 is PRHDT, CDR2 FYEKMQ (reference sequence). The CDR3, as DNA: TGTGCCAGCAGCTTCACCGTCCCAAAGACTAGCGGGGGGCTATCTTCCTACAATGAGCAGTTCTTC. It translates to CASSFTVPKTSGGLSSYNEQFF.

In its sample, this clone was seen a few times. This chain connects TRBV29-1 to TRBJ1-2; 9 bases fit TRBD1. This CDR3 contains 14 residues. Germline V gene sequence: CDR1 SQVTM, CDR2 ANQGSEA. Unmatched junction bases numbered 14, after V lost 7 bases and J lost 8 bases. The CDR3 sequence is CSAAPGTGTRGYTF. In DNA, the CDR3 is TGCAGCGCAGCCCCCGGGACAGGGACTCGAGGCTACACCTTC.

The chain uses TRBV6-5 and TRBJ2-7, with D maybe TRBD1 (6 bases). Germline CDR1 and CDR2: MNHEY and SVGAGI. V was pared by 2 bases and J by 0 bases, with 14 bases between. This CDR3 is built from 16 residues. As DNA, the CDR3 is TGTGCCAGCAGTTACCGACCCGGACAGATCTCCTACGAGCAGTACTTC. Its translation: CASSYRPGQISYEQYF.

CDR3 bases: TGTGCCAGCGCAGCGGTACAGACGAACACCGGGGAGCTGTTTTTT. Translating it yields CASAAVQTNTGELFF. The chain carries TRBV4-2 and TRBJ2-2; D might be TRBD2 (5 bases). This CDR3 is built from 15 residues. Germline CDR1 reads LGHNA; CDR2 reads YNFKEQ. Trimming shortened V by 8 bases and J by 0 bases, and 13 bases separated the two germline ends.

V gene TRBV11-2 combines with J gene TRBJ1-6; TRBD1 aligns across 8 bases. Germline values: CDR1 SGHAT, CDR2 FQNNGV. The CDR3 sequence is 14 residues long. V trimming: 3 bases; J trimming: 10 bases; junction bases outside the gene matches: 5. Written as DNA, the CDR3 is TGTGCCAGCAGCTTCGGACAGGGCCGGTCACCCCTCCACTTT. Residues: CASSFGQGRSPLHF.

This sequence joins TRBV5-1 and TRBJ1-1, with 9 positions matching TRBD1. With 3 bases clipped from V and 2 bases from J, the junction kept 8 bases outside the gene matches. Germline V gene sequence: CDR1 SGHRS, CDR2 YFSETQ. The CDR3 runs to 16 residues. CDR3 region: CASSWGQGGSNTEAFF. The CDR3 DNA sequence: TGCGCCAGCAGCTGGGGACAGGGCGGTTCCAACACTGAAGCTTTCTTT.

In DNA, the CDR3 is TGCGCCAGCAGCCCTGCGGTCGGGACAGGGATCTCCGGGGAGCTGTTTTTT. Protein: CASSPAVGTGISGELFF. The chain recombines TRBV5-1 with TRBJ2-2; 9 bases map to TRBD1. V lost 4 bases to trimming and J lost 6 bases; unmatched junction nucleotides: 13. Germline CDR1 reads SGHRS; CDR2 reads YFSETQ. The CDR3 is 17 amino acids.